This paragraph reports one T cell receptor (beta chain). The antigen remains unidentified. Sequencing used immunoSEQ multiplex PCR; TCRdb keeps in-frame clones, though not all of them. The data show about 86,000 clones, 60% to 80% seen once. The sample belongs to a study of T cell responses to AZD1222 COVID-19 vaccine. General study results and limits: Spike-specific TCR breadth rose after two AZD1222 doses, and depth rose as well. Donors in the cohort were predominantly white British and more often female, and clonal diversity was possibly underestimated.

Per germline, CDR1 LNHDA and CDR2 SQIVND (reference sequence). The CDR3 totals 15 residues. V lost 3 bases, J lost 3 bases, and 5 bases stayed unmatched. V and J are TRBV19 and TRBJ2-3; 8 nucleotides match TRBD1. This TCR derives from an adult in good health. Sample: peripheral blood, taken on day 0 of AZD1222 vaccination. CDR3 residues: CASSIMDRATDTQYF. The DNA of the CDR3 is TGTGCCAGTAGTATTATGGACAGGGCAACAGATACGCAGTATTTT.